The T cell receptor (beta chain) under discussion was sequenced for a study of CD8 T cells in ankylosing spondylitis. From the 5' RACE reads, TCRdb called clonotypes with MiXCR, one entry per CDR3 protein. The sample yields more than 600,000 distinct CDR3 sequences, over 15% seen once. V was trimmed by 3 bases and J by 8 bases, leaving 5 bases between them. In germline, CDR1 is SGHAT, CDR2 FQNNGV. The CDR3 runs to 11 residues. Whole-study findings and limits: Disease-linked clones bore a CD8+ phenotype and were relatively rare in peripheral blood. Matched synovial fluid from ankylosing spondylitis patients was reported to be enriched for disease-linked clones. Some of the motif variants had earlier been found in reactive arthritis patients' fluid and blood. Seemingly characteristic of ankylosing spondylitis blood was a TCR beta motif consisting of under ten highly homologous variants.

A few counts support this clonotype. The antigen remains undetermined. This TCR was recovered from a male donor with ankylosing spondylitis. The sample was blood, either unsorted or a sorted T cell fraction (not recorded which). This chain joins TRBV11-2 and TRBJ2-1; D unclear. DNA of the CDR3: TGTGCCAGCAGCTTTTGGGATGAGCAGTTCTTC. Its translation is CASSFWDEQFF.